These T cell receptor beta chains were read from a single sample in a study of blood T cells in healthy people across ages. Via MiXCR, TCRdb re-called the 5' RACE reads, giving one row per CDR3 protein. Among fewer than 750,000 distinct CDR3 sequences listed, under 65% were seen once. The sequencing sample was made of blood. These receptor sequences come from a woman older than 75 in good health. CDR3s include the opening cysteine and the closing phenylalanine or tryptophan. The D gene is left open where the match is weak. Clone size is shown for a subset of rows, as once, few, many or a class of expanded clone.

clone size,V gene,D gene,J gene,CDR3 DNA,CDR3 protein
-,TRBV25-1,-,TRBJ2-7,TGTGCCAGCAGTGAGTTAGGGCAGGGGCAGACCTACGAGCAGTACTTC,CASSELGQGQTYEQYF
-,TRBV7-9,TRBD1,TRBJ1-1,TGTGCCAGCAGCCAGGACAGGACCTACATGAACACTGAAGCTTTCTTT,CASSQDRTYMNTEAFF
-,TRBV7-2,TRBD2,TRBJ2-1,TGTGCCAGCAGCTTAGCTGGGACTACCGTCAATGAGCAGTTCTTC,CASSLAGTTVNEQFF
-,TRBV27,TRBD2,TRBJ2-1,TGTGCCAGCAGTCGACTAGCGGGGGGGTACAATGTGCAGTTCTTC,CASSRLAGGYNVQFF
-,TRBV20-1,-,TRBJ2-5,TGCAGTGCTAGAGATGGGGGCCGGGATCAAGAGACCCAGTACTTC,CSARDGGRDQETQYF
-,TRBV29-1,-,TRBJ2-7,TGCAGCGTTGGCCCCAGGGGGGGGAGCTCCTACAATGAGCAGTACTTC,CSVGPRGGSSYNEQYF
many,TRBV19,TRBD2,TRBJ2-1,TGTGCCAGTACGATGGCGGGAGGTCTGAATGAGCAGTTCTTC,CASTMAGGLNEQFF
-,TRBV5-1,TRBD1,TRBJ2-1,TGCGCCGGCAGCTTGGGGACAGGGTTCTACAATGAGCAGTTCTTC,CAGSLGTGFYNEQFF
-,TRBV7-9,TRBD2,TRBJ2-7,TGTGCCAGCAGCTTTATAGCGGGAGGGCCGATCAATGAGCAGTACTTC,CASSFIAGGPINEQYF
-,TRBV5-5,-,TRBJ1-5,TGTGCCAGCAGCCCACGGGCCCAAGGGCAGCCCCAGCATTTT,CASSPRAQGQPQHF
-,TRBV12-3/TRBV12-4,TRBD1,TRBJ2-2,TGTGCCAGCAGTTTAGCGGGACAGGCCTACGGGGAGCTGTTTTTT,CASSLAGQAYGELFF
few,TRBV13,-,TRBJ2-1,TGTGCCAGCAGCTTAGGAGCGGGACAGAACAATGAGCAGTTCTTC,CASSLGAGQNNEQFF
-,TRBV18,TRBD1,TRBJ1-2,TGTGCCAGCTCCCTCTCGACAGGGGCCTATGGCTACACCTTC,CASSLSTGAYGYTF
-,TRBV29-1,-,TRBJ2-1,TGCAGCACGGGGCGGGTGGGGGGACGTTACAATGAGCAGTTCTTC,CSTGRVGGRYNEQFF
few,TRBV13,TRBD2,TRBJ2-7,TGTGCCAGCAGCCCCAACCCTCTAGCGGCAGGGTACCACGAGCAGTACTTC,CASSPNPLAAGYHEQYF